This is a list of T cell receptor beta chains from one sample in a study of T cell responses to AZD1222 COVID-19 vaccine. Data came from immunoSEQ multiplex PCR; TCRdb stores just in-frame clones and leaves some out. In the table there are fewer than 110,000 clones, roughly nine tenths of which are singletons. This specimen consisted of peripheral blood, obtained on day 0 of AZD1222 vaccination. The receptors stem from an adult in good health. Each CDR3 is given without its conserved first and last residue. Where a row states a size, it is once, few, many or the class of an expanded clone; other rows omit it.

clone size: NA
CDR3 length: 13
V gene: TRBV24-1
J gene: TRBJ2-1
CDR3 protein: ATSGVINSYNEQF

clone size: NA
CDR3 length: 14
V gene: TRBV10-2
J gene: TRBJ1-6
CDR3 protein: ASSELPGTGSSPLH

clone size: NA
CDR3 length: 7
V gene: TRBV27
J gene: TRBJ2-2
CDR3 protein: ASSPGLF

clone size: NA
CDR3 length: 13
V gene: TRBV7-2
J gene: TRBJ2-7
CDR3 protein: ASSLAASGTYEQY

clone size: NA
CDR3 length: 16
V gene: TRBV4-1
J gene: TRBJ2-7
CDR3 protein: ASSQGRLAGGKTYEQY

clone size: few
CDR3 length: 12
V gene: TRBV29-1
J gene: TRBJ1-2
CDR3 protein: SVEGGTGNYGYT

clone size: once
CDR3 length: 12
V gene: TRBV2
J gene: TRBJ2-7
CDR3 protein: ASSEGQRAYEQY

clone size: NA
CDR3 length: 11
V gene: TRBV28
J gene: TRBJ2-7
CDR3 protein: ASSLKVFYEQY

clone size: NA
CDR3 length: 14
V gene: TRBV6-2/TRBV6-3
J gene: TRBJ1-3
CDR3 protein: ASSYLRREGGNTIY

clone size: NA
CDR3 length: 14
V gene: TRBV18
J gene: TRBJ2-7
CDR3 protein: ASSSSASGYWNEQY

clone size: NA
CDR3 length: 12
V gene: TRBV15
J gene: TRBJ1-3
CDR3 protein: ATRSSSSGNTIY

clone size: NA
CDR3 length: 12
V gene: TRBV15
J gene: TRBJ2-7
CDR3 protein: ATSRDAGAYEQY

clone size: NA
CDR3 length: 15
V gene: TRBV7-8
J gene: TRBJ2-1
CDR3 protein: ASSLPIRGAFGNEQF

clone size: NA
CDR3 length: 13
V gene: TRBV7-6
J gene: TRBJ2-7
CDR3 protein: ASSLGTGRSDEQY

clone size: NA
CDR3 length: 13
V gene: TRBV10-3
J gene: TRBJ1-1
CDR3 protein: AISETRASSQLAF

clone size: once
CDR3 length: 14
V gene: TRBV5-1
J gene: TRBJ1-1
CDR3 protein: ASSLDGQGWDTEAF

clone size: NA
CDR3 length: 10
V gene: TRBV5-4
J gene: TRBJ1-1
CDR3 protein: ASSSWGGGAF

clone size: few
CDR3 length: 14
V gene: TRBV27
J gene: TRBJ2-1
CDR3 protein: ASSRLAGDPFNEQF

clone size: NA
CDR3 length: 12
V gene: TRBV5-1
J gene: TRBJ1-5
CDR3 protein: ASSLDSGRQPQH

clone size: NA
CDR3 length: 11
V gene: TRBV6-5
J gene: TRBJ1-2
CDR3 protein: ASSIGTAYGYT

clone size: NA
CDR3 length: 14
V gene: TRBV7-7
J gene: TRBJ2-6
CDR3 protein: ASSLGPHSGANVLT

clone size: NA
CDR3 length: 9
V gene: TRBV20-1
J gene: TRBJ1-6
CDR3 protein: SARDPRSPH

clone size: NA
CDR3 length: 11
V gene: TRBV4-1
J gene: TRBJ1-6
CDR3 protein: ASSLDLNSPLH

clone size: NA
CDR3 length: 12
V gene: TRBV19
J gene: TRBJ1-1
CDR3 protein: ASNPGPRRTEAF

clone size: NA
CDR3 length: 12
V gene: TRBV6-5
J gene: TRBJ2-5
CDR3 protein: ASSTASRQETQY

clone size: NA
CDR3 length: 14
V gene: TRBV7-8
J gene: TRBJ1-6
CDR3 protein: ASSLEGRAHNSPLH

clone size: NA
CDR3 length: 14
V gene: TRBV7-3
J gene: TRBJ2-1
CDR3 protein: ASSLLLASSYNEQF

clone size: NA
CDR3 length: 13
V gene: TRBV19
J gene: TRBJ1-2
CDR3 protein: ASSRGQPGSYGYT

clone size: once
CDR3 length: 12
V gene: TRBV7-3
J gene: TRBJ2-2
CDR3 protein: ASSLYTGSGELF

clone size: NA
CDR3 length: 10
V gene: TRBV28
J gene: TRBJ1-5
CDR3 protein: ASQKSNQPQH

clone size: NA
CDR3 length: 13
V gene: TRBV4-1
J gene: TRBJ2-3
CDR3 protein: ASSPRTGSTDTQY

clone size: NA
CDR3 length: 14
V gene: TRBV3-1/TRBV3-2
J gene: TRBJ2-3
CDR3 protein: ASSQELTGKGDTQY

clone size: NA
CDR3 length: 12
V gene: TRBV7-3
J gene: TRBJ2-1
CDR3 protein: ASSLTPATNEQF

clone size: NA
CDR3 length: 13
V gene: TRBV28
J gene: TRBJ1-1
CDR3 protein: ASRVGTGVNTEAF

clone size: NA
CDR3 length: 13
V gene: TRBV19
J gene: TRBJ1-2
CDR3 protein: ASSTNRGENYGYT

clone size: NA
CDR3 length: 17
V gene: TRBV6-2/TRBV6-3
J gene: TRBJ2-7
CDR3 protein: ASSYPTEGLAGMAYEQY

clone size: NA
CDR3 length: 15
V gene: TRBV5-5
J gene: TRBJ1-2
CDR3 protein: ASSPHTQGGPVYGYT

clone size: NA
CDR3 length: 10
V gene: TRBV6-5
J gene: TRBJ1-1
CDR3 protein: ASSYEGTEAF

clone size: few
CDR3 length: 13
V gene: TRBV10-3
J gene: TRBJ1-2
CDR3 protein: AISESQGVIYGYT

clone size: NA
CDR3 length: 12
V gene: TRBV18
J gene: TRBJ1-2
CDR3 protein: ASSPPSRVDGYT

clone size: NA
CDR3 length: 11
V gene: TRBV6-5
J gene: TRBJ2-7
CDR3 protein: ASSGTASYEQY

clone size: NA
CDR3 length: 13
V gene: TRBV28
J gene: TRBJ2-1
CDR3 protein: ASSLAGAPYNEQF

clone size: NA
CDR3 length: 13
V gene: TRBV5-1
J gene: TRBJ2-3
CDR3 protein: ASSLELGRSDTQY

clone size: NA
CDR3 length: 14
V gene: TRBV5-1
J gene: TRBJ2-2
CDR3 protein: ASSRLAGTNTGELF

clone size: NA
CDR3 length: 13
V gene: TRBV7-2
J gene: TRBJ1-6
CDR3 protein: ASSLAFEGNSPLH

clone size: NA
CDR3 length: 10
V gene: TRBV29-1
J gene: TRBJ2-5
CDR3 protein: SGSRARETQY

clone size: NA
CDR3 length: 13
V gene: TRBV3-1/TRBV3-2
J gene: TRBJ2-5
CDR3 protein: ASSQKTSKRRTQY

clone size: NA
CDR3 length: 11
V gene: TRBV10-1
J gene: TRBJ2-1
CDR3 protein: ASSERFGISVF

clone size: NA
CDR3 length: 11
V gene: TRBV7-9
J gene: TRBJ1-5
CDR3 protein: ASSPSMDQPQH

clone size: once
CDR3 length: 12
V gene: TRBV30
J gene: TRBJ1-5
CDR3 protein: AWSEGTGGQPQH

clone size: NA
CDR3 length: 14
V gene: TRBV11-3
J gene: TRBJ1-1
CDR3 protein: ASSFREGVGGTEAF

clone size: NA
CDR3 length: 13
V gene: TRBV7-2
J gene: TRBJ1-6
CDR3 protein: ASSLNGLLGTPLH

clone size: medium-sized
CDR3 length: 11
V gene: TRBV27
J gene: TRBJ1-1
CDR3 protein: ASSWGRPTEAF

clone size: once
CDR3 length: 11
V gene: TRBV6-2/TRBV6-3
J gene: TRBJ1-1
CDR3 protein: ASSSPSNTEAF

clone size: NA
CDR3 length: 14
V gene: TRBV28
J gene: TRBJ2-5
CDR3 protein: ASSHLGGTRQETQY

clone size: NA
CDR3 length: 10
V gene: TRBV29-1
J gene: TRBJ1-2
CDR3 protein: SVEYTHYGYT

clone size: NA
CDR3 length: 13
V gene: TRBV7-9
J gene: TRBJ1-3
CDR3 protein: ASSLLGDSGNTIY

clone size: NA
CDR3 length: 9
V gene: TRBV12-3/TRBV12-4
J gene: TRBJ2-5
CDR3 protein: ASGGSETQY

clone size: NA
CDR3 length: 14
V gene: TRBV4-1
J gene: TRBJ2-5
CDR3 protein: ASSLGLAGEFETQY

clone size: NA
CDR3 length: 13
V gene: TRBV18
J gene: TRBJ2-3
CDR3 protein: ASSPPSGSTDTQY